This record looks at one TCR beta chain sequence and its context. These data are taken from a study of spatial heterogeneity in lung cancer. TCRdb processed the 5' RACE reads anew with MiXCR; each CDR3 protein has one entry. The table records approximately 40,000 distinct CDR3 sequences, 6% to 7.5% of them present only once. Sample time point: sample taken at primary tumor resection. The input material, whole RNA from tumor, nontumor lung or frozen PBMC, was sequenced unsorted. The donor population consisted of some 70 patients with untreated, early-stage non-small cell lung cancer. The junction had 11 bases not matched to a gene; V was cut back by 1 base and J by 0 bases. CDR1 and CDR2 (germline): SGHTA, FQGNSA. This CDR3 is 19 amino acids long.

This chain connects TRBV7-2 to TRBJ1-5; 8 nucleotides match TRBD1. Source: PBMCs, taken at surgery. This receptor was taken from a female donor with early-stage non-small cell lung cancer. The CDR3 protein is CASSLGSGTGAYSNQPQHF. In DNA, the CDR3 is TGTGCCAGCAGCTTAGGTTCCGGGACAGGAGCTTATAGCAATCAGCCCCAGCATTTT.